This T cell receptor beta chain was found in a study of shared clonotypes between healthy human individuals. Clones were sequenced by immunoSEQ multiplex PCR, and TCRdb holds only the in-frame ones, with some missing. The table lists around 2.3 million clones, almost 96% of them singletons, with around 0.13% in the top ten. The sample holds one count of this clone. This clonotype was obtained from a man between 18 and 29 years old in good health. The specimen sequenced was naive CD4+ T cells sorted from blood. Subset denoted: CD45RA+ positively selected.

CDR3 sequence: CASSGSGGIDGYTF. CDR3 in DNA: TGCGCCAGCAGCGGGTCAGGGGGTATCGATGGCTACACCTTC. This chain connects TRBV5-1 to TRBJ1-2, with TRBD1 matching 7 bases. CDR3 size: 14 residues. CDR1 is SGHRS and CDR2 is YFSETQ in the germline V gene. The V segment lost 4 bases and the J segment 6 bases; nucleotides outside the gene matches: 9.